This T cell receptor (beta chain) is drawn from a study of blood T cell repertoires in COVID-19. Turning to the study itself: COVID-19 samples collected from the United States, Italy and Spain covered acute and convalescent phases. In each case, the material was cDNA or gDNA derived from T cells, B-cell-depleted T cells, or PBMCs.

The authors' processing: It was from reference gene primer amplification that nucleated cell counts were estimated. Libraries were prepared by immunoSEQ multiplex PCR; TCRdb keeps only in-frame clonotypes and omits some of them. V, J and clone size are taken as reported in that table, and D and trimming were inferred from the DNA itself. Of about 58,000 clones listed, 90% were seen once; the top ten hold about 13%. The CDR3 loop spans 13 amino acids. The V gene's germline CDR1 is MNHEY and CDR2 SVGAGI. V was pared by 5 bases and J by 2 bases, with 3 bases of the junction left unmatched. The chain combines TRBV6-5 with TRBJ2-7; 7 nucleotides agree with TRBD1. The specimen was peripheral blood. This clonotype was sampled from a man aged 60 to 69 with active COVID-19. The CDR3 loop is CASSPTGAYEQYF. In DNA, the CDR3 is TGTGCCAGCAGTCCTACAGGGGCCTACGAGCAGTACTTC.